This TCR beta chain is from a study of monozygotic twins with inflammatory bowel disease. Study findings and constraints: The data gave no support to a single strong IBD-associated signal or clonotype.

CDR1 is MNHEY, CDR2 SVGAGI, per germline. The CDR3 consists of 15 residues. TCRdb reprocessed the 5' RACE reads, with one entry per CDR3 protein and no DNA. The sample totals about 160,000 distinct CDR3 sequences. Details on this clonotype: Its specificity is not known.

Donors each gave about 2.5 ml of blood. The chain joins TRBV6-5 to TRBJ2-2; TCRdb selects TRBD2, and the lack of DNA leaves this call unchecked. This clonotype was sampled from a human donor with ulcerative colitis or Crohn's disease, or a healthy co-twin of an affected twin (not recorded which). The sequencing input was blood. CDR3 residues: CATNWSSGSTGELFF.